This T cell receptor (beta chain) appears in the sequencing data of a study of blood T cell repertoires in COVID-19. Across the study: PBMCs, B-cell-depleted T cells, or T cells provided the cDNA or gDNA that made up the material.

V was clipped by 6 bases and J by 4 bases, with 17 bases between them. CDR1 and CDR2 (germline): KGHDR, SFDVKD. The CDR3 is made up of 15 amino acids. Original methodology: Amplifying reference gene primers gave estimates of nucleated cell counts. TCRdb keeps only in-frame clones here, not all; method: immunoSEQ multiplex PCR. Clone size and the V and J calls come from that table; the DNA yielded D and trimming. Of 180,000 or so clones in the sample, roughly 79% were seen once. The chain combines TRBV24-1 with TRBJ2-5; a weak D match, TRBD2 (6 bases). Sequencing input: peripheral blood. The source of this sequence is a human donor with acute or convalescent COVID-19. The donor label of this sample is uncertain. Here the CDR3 DNA reads TGTGCCACCAGTTCTAGATGGGGGGTCCGAGAGACCCAGTACTTC. It encodes CATSSRWGVRETQYF.